This T cell receptor beta chain derives from a study of T-cell memory formation after mild COVID-19. Whole-study results and caveats: Several responding clones turned up in pre-infection memory, indicating that cross-reactive memory may have taken part. Mostly located in CM and EM were contracting CD4+ clones, with contracting CD8+ clones located in EMRA.

Ten or more counts support this clonotype. No antigen is known for it. Germline values: CDR1 SGHRS, CDR2 YFSETQ. CDR3 length equals 13 residues. Trimming cost V 4 bases and J 1 base, with 8 bases left between them. From 5'RACE with constant-segment primers came TCR alpha and TCR beta cDNA libraries that carried sample barcodes and UMIs. TCRdb itself ran the 5' RACE reads through MiXCR, one entry per CDR3 protein. The table records 200,000 to 250,000 distinct CDR3 sequences, more than 8% of them present only once. Sample: PBMCs or a T cell subset sorted from them (not recorded which). The sequence came from a man aged 18 to 30 who had mild COVID-19 (a few samples of this study predate the infection). Cell type and time point are not known. The chain employs TRBV5-1 and TRBJ2-5; TRBD2 might be the D (6 bases). The chain's CDR3 is CASSGDFQETQYF. DNA of the CDR3: TGCGCCAGCAGCGGGGACTTCCAAGAGACCCAGTACTTC.